The rows below give T cell receptor beta chains drawn from one sample of a study of blood T cell repertoires in COVID-19. The method was immunoSEQ multiplex PCR; TCRdb's version includes in-frame clones alone and lacks a portion of them. The sample shows about 160,000 clones, 90% to 95% of them seen only once. Sequencing input: peripheral blood. The receptors were gathered from a woman aged 45-65 years with acute or convalescent COVID-19. Both conserved end residues are part of each CDR3. The order of the fields is clone size, D gene, V gene, J gene, CDR3 protein, CDR3 DNA. D genes are given only for firm matches. Clone size is shown for a subset of rows, as once, few, many or a class of expanded clone.

few	NA	TRBV5-1	TRBJ1-1	CASSLLVSRGGEAFF	TGCGCCAGCAGCTTGCTTGTGAGTCGAGGTGGGGAAGCTTTCTTT
NA	TRBD1	TRBV6-1	TRBJ2-2	CASSAFWADRGNTGELFF	TGTGCCAGCAGTGCTTTCTGGGCTGACAGGGGGAACACCGGGGAGCTGTTTTTT
NA	NA	TRBV5-4	TRBJ2-1	CASSLAPDSYNEQFF	TGTGCCAGCAGCTTGGCCCCGGACTCATACAATGAGCAGTTCTTC
NA	TRBD1	TRBV7-2	TRBJ1-6	CASSLRTGNSPLHF	TGTGCCAGCAGCTTGAGGACAGGGAACTCACCCCTCCACTTT
NA	TRBD2	TRBV10-3	TRBJ2-3	CAISPRRTSGGLDNTQYF	TGTGCCATCAGTCCCCGACGGACTAGCGGGGGGCTAGATAATACGCAGTATTTT
NA	NA	TRBV15	TRBJ1-5	CATRPGDINQPQHF	TGTGCCACCAGACCAGGGGACATTAATCAGCCCCAGCATTTT
NA	TRBD1	TRBV28	TRBJ2-3	CASTLPGQDADTQYF	TGTGCCAGCACCCTCCCGGGACAGGACGCAGATACGCAGTATTTT
NA	NA	TRBV11-2	TRBJ2-1	CASSILRGGSYNEQFF	TGTGCCAGCAGCATCCTCAGGGGAGGGTCCTACAATGAGCAGTTCTTC
NA	TRBD2	TRBV6-2/TRBV6-3	TRBJ2-7	CASSYASGSSYEQYF	TGTGCCAGCAGTTACGCTAGCGGGAGCTCCTACGAGCAGTACTTC
NA	TRBD1	TRBV27	TRBJ1-1	CASSFGTGRTEAFF	TGTGCCAGCAGTTTCGGGACAGGGAGAACTGAAGCTTTCTTT
NA	NA	TRBV18	TRBJ1-5	CASSPGPDQPQHF	TGTGCCAGCTCACCGGGCCCCGATCAGCCCCAGCATTTT
once	TRBD1	TRBV6-5	TRBJ1-4	CASSPGDRTNEKLFF	TGTGCCAGCAGTCCCGGGGACAGGACTAATGAAAAACTGTTTTTT
NA	NA	TRBV6-2/TRBV6-3	TRBJ1-5	CASSYLDTSYSNQPQHF	TGTGCCAGCAGTTACCTTGACACCTCTTATAGCAATCAGCCCCAGCATTTT
NA	TRBD2	TRBV19	TRBJ2-1	CASSPGTTGGDEQFF	TGTGCCAGTAGCCCCGGGACTACCGGGGGTGATGAGCAGTTCTTC
NA	NA	TRBV6-2/TRBV6-3	TRBJ2-7	CASSPRIGGDEQYF	TGTGCCAGCAGTCCCCGAATAGGGGGTGACGAGCAGTACTTC
NA	NA	TRBV12-3/TRBV12-4	TRBJ1-5	CASSSGVQPQHF	TGTGCCAGCAGTTCAGGGGTTCAGCCCCAGCATTTT
NA	NA	TRBV27	TRBJ2-2	CASRLRVDTGELFF	TGTGCCAGCAGACTTCGGGTGGACACCGGGGAGCTGTTTTTT
NA	TRBD1	TRBV28	TRBJ1-3	CASSLRTGSGNTIYF	TGTGCCAGCAGCCTTAGGACAGGGAGTGGAAACACCATATATTTT
NA	TRBD2	TRBV6-2/TRBV6-3	TRBJ2-7	CASSYRLAGTYEQYF	TGTGCCAGCAGTTACAGGCTAGCGGGAACCTACGAGCAGTACTTC
NA	NA	TRBV7-2	TRBJ2-7	CASSTPGLSYEQYF	TGTGCCAGCAGCACACCGGGACTTTCCTACGAGCAGTACTTC
NA	NA	TRBV5-1	TRBJ2-3	CASSLEGRGTDTQYF	TGCGCCAGCAGCTTGGAGGGGCGAGGCACAGATACGCAGTATTTT
NA	NA	TRBV28	TRBJ1-3	CASFGYSTRQIAGNTIYF	TGTGCCAGCTTTGGGTACTCAACGAGACAGATCGCTGGAAACACCATATATTTT
few	NA	TRBV6-1	TRBJ2-1	CASSERQAGFDEQFF	TGTGCCAGCAGTGAACGGCAGGCAGGCTTTGATGAGCAGTTCTTC